Following are 4 T cell receptor beta chains from one sample sequenced in a study of blood T cells in healthy people across ages. The second PCR ran about 6 to 11 cycles with a sample-barcoded 5' primer and J-beta primers. TCRdb analysed the 5' RACE reads with MiXCR anew, one entry per CDR3 protein. The profile shows around 1,500,000 distinct CDR3 sequences, roughly 27% of them singletons. The material sequenced was blood. These receptors all stem from a woman between 25 and 40 years old in good health.

This chain links TRBV4-2 with TRBJ2-4; D is ambiguous. Trimming pared 0 bases from V and 8 bases from J, leaving 8 bases between. The length of the CDR3 is 13 residues. CDR1 LGHNA and CDR2 YNFKEQ come from the germline V gene. The chain's CDR3 is CASSQDAVDIQYF. CDR3 sequence (DNA): TGTGCCAGCAGCCAAGATGCGGTGGACATTCAGTACTTC.

V usage is TRBV7-8 and J usage is TRBJ2-1, with D maybe TRBD1 (6 bases). Germline V CDR1 and CDR2: SGHVS, FQNEAQ. Trimming pared 5 bases from V and 7 bases from J, leaving 24 bases between. This CDR3 has 17 residues. The CDR3, as DNA: TGTGCCAGCAGCCAACAGAAGATGTCGACAGGTCCAAATGAGCAGTTCTTC. This gives the protein CASSQQKMSTGPNEQFF.

This clonotype appeared a few times. The chain uses TRBV12-3 or TRBV12-4 and TRBJ1-1; 8 bases agree with TRBD1. The CDR3 is 14 residues long. The V gene end was trimmed by 6 bases and the J gene end by 4 bases; junction bases not matched to a gene: 7. This CDR3 reads CASRPYGTGTEAFF. In nucleotides, the CDR3 is TGTGCCAGCAGGCCTTACGGGACAGGCACTGAAGCTTTCTTT.

To note about this clonotype: Without the conserved terminal phenylalanine or tryptophan, this CDR3 likely stems from a read error. V usage is TRBV6-6 and J usage is TRBJ2-3; 11 bases align to TRBD2. The CDR3 spans 15 residues. CDR1 is MNHNY and CDR2 is SVGAGI in the germline V gene (reference sequence). The J segment lost 5 bases and the V segment lost 4 bases, leaving 5 bases of the junction unmatched. The CDR3 protein is CASSSSGGWGDTQYL. The CDR3 nucleotides are TGTGCCAGCAGTTCTAGCGGGGGGTGGGGAGATACGCAGTATTTA.